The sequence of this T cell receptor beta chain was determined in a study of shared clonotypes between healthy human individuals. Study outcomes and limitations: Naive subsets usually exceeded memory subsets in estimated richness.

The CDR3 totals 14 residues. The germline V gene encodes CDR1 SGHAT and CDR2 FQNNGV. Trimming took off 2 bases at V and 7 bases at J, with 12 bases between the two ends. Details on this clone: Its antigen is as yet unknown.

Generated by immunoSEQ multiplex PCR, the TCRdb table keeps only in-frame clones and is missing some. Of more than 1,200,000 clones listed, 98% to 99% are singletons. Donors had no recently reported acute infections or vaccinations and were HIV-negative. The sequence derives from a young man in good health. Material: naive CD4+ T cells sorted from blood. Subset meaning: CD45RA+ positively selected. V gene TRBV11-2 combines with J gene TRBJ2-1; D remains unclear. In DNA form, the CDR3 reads TGTGCCAGCAGCTTATGGGTTAGCTCTAATGAGCAGTTCTTC. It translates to CASSLWVSSNEQFF.